The 23 T cell receptor beta chains below all came from one sample that was sequenced in a study of siplizumab effects on memory and regulatory T cells. Clones were sequenced by immunoSEQ multiplex PCR, and TCRdb holds only the in-frame ones, with some missing. Here the sample spans about 60,000 clones, 75% to 90% being singletons. Sequencing was carried out using memory CD4+ T cells sorted from blood. Receptor source: a human donor in good health.

The chain is built from TRBV27 and TRBJ1-3, with 7 bases aligning to TRBD1. This CDR3 comprises 15 residues. From germline, CDR1 is MNHEY and CDR2 SMNVEV (reference sequence). J lost 2 bases, V lost 7 bases, and 8 bases had no gene match. This CDR3 reads CASTPTGAPGNTIYF. CDR3 coding DNA: TGTGCCAGCACCCCTACAGGGGCCCCTGGAAACACCATATATTTT.

This clone has just a few counts. J is TRBJ2-5 and V is TRBV13, with 8 bases that match TRBD2. The CDR3 covers 15 residues. CDR1 is PRHDT, CDR2 FYEKMQ, per germline (reference sequence). V was clipped by 5 bases and J by 5 bases; unmatched bases: 10. This chain's CDR3 is CASSLIGGARETQYF. The CDR3 coding sequence is TGTGCCAGCAGCCTAATCGGGGGGGCCCGGGAGACCCAGTACTTC.

The chain links TRBV5-1 to TRBJ1-6; D ambiguous. CDR1 and CDR2 (germline): SGHRS, YFSETQ. Trimming took off 0 bases at V and 5 bases at J, with 9 bases between the two ends. The CDR3 loop spans 15 amino acids. In nucleotides, the CDR3 is TGCGCCAGCAGCTTGGACAGCCTCAATAATTCACCCCTCCACTTT. It codes for CASSLDSLNNSPLHF.

V gene TRBV10-2 combines with J gene TRBJ1-4, with D perhaps TRBD1 (5 bases). This CDR3 is 17 amino acids long. V was shortened by 3 bases and J by 8 bases, with 22 bases between the two germline ends. Per germline, CDR1 WSHSY and CDR2 SAAADI. Here the CDR3 DNA reads TGCGCCAGCAGTGATGGAGCCCTGGGGCTCGAGAACGAAAAACTGTTTTTT. This translates into CASSDGALGLENEKLFF.

This clone showed up just a few times. V and J are TRBV29-1 and TRBJ1-5; D gene ambiguous. Trimming stripped 4 bases from V and 3 bases from J, with 10 bases between. The length of the CDR3 is 13 residues. Germline CDR1 is SQVTM and CDR2 is ANQGSEA. The CDR3 bases are TGCAGCGTTGTACTGGGAATCAATCAGCCCCAGCATTTT. Translated: CSVVLGINQPQHF. Drawing the rest from reference TRBV29-1 and TRBJ1-5, the complete variable domain is SAVISQKPSRDICQRGTSLTIQCQVDSQVTMMFWYRQQPGQSLTLIATANQGSEATYESGFVIDKFPISRPNLTFSTLTVSNMSPEDSSIYLCSVVLGINQPQHFGDGTRLSIL.

This clone was observed a handful of times. The chain employs TRBV6-5 and TRBJ1-1; D not certain. CDR3 size: 15 residues. Germline V gene sequence: CDR1 MNHEY, CDR2 SVGAGI. Trimming pared 2 bases from V and 3 bases from J, leaving 13 bases between. CDR3: CASSYAYRSHTEAFF. CDR3 nucleotide sequence: TGTGCCAGCAGTTACGCCTACAGATCTCACACTGAAGCTTTCTTT.

CDR3 region: CAISDLSGGGTDTQYF. The CDR3 DNA sequence: TGTGCCATCAGTGACCTTAGCGGGGGAGGCACAGATACGCAGTATTTT. This chain links TRBV10-3 with TRBJ2-3; 9 bases are shared with TRBD2. With V trimmed by 3 bases and J by 1 base, 5 bases remained unmatched. Germline V gene lookup returns CDR1 ENHRY and CDR2 SYGVKD. This CDR3 region has 16 residues.

V usage is TRBV28 and J usage is TRBJ1-5; D gene unclear. Germline values: CDR1 MDHEN, CDR2 SYDVKM. Trimming removed 3 bases from V and 2 bases from J, with 11 bases in between. The CDR3 consists of 15 residues. Here the CDR3 DNA reads TGTGCCAGCAGTTTCCGGGGTGCGGGCAATCAGCCCCAGCATTTT. Amino acids: CASSFRGAGNQPQHF.

In its sample, this clone was seen once. The CDR3 DNA reads as TGTGCCAGCAGCCTAAGAGACGGGGGATACAATGAGCAGTTCTTC. It codes for CASSLRDGGYNEQFF. The V gene is TRBV7-8, the J gene TRBJ2-1; D is perhaps TRBD2 (6 bases). CDR3 length: 15 residues. Trimming stripped 5 bases from V and 4 bases from J, with 15 bases between. CDR1 and CDR2 (germline): SGHVS, FQNEAQ.

This clone has a single count. The chain is built from TRBV25-1 and TRBJ2-1, with D perhaps given as TRBD1 or TRBD2 (5 bases each). Germline loops: CDR1 MGHDK, CDR2 SYGVNS. Deletions cut 6 bases from V and 0 bases from J, with 9 bases between. This CDR3 is built from 14 residues. The DNA of the CDR3 is TGTGCCAGCAGAGGGGAGCCCTCCTACAATGAGCAGTTCTTC. Encoded protein: CASRGEPSYNEQFF.

The chain is built from TRBV2 and TRBJ2-1; tentatively, D is TRBD2 (5 bases). The CDR3 covers 13 residues. Between the trimmed V and J ends, which lost 3 bases and 7 bases, there was a span of 10 bases. Germline CDR1 SNHLY, CDR2 FYNNEI. The CDR3 region has the DNA TGTGCCAGCAGTGAGGGTACTAGGAATGAGCAGTTCTTC. Its protein product is CASSEGTRNEQFF.

V is TRBV28 and J is TRBJ2-4; D not certain. The CDR3 spans 12 residues. Trimming removed 3 bases at V and 1 base at J, with 1 base between. Germline V gene data show CDR1 as MDHEN and CDR2 as SYDVKM. The CDR3 DNA reads as TGTGCCAGCAGTTTGGCCAAAAACATTCAGTACTTC. It encodes CASSLAKNIQYF.

This sequence joins TRBV19 and TRBJ1-3; weak D call: TRBD1 (6 bases). The CDR3 is made up of 16 amino acids. CDR1 and CDR2 from the germline V gene are LNHDA and SQIVND (reference sequence). V was cut by 2 bases and J by 0 bases, with 11 bases left in between. In DNA, the CDR3 is TGTGCCAGTAGTATAATCCAGGGGAACTCTGGAAACACCATATATTTT. It yields the protein CASSIIQGNSGNTIYF.

The rearrangement uses TRBV5-1 and TRBJ1-4; maybe TRBD1 (6 bases). Germline values: CDR1 SGHRS, CDR2 YFSETQ. The ends were cut back, 4 bases at V and 4 bases at J, with 11 bases in the middle. The CDR3 spans 14 residues. The CDR3 loop reads CASSLTGRNEKLFF. The CDR3 coding sequence is TGCGCCAGCAGCCTGACAGGCCGTAATGAAAAACTGTTTTTT.

The chain links TRBV5-1 to TRBJ1-2; possible D gene TRBD1, 6 bases. CDR1 and CDR2 from the germline V gene are SGHRS and YFSETQ. Trimming cost V 4 bases and J 8 bases, with 18 bases left between them. The CDR3 spans 14 residues. CDR3 region: CASSPQQGFQGYTF. The CDR3 coding sequence is TGCGCCAGCAGCCCACAACAGGGCTTCCAGGGCTACACCTTC.

The chain combines TRBV9 with TRBJ2-7, with no clear D. Germline V lookup: CDR1 SGDLS, CDR2 YYNGEE. This CDR3 region has 14 residues. Trimming took 0 bases from V and 0 from J, leaving 7 bases between them. CDR3 nucleotides: TGTGCCAGCAGCGTAGGTGGGAACTCCTACGAGCAGTACTTC. Translation gives CASSVGGNSYEQYF. The variable domain in full, with the rest retrieved from reference TRBV9 and TRBJ2-7, is DSGVTQTPKHLITATGQRVTLRCSPRSGDLSVYWYQQSLDQGLQFLIQYYNGEERAKGNILERFSAQQFPDLHSELNLSSLELGDSALYFCASSVGGNSYEQYFGPGTRLTVT.

This chain joins TRBV7-3 and TRBJ1-5; 8 bases map to TRBD1. Germline-derived CDR1 and CDR2 are SGHTA and FQGTGA. This CDR3 has 15 residues. With V trimmed by 2 bases and J by 5 bases, 5 bases remained unmatched. The CDR3, as DNA: TGTGCCAGCAGCTTACCTAGGACAGGGCATCAGCCCCAGCATTTT. Amino acid sequence: CASSLPRTGHQPQHF.

The V gene is TRBV6-1, the J gene TRBJ2-3, with 7 nucleotides matching TRBD1. The CDR3 sequence is 14 residues long. The germline gives CDR1 MNHNS, CDR2 SASEGT. Unmatched junction bases numbered 6, after V lost 5 bases and J lost 4 bases. The CDR3 DNA is TGTGCCAGCAGTTTTGACAGGGTCCCAGATACGCAGTATTTT. Encoded protein: CASSFDRVPDTQYF.

The chain has TRBV5-1 and TRBJ2-5; D is unclear. Between the trimmed V and J ends, which lost 4 bases and 4 bases, there was a span of 14 bases. From germline, CDR1 is SGHRS and CDR2 YFSETQ. CDR3 length: 14 residues. DNA of the CDR3: TGCGCCAGCAGCGGATACTACGCCCCAGAGACCCAGTACTTC. This translates into CASSGYYAPETQYF.

The rearrangement joins TRBV5-6 to TRBJ2-5; a possible D gene is TRBD1 (6 bases). CDR1 and CDR2 from the germline V gene are SGHDT and YYEEEE. V was clipped by 4 bases and J by 5 bases, with 18 bases between them. This CDR3 region has 15 residues. The CDR3 bases are TGTGCCAGCAGCATTATACAGGGCTCGACGGAGACCCAGTACTTC. Protein product: CASSIIQGSTETQYF.

V and J are TRBV2 and TRBJ2-2, with 9 bases identical to TRBD1. The CDR3 is made up of 16 amino acids. CDR1 and CDR2 (germline): SNHLY, FYNNEI. Trimming took 6 bases from V and 5 from J; bases not matched to a gene: 10. DNA of the CDR3: TGTGCCAGCAGAAAGGGACAGGGTGGGATAACCGGGGAGCTGTTTTTT. Translation gives CASRKGQGGITGELFF.

The V call is TRBV5-1, the J call TRBJ2-2; 7 nucleotides agree with TRBD2. V trimming: 6 bases; J trimming: 4 bases; junction bases outside the gene matches: 6. This CDR3 comprises 14 residues. CDR1 is SGHRS, CDR2 YFSETQ, per germline. Written as DNA, the CDR3 is TGCGCCAGCATCGATGCTAGCGGCACCGGGGAGCTGTTTTTT. Residues: CASIDASGTGELFF.

The CDR3, as DNA: TGCGCCAGCAGCTTGGAAAGGGATTTGGCTTCCTATGGCTACACCTTC. Translated: CASSLERDLASYGYTF. This sequence joins TRBV5-1 and TRBJ1-2, with no clear D. Germline V gene data show CDR1 as SGHRS and CDR2 as YFSETQ. Trimming took 0 bases from V and 4 from J, leaving 16 bases between them. This CDR3 has 16 residues.